The present TCR beta chain was sequenced within a study of blood T cells in healthy people across ages. Study-level information: With template switching, about one barcoded beta molecule was captured per two T cells.

Study-wide points: Expanded clonotype changes were possibly confounded by unknown donor CMV status.

Concerning this clonotype: Antigen specificity is unknown.

Combining a sample-barcoded 5' primer with a J-beta primer mix, a second PCR ran for 7 to 11 cycles. TCRdb re-called the 5' RACE reads through MiXCR, storing one row per CDR3 protein. This sample has around 1.5 million distinct CDR3 sequences, with about 35% found just once. Looked up from germline, CDR1 is DFQATT and CDR2 is SNEGSKA (reference sequence). The CDR3 consists of 16 residues. V trimming: 0 bases; J trimming: 5 bases; junction bases outside the gene matches: 3. This clonotype was sampled from a woman younger than 45 in good health. This rearrangement joins TRBV20-1 to TRBJ2-5; 16 bases agree with TRBD2. Sample: blood. The CDR3 sequence: CSAREGLAGGRETQYF. CDR3 nucleotides: TGCAGTGCTAGAGAGGGACTAGCGGGAGGGCGCGAGACCCAGTACTTC.